Shown below are 24 T cell receptor beta chains from a single sample sequenced in a study of beta chain features in type 1 diabetes (dated by TCRdb to about 2018). Libraries were built with the immunoSEQ multiplex PCR assay. All of the isolated RNA was reverse transcribed with the High Capacity cDNA Reverse Transcription Kit, so expressed TCRB transcripts were sequenced. TCRdb took this table from immuneACCESS and kept in-frame rearrangements with V and J called. Such tables lack part of the clones; where checked against another copy, unresolved V genes explain under half of the gap, and the rest is unexplained. The sample contains about 400,000 clones, around 13% of them found a single time. The ten largest clonotypes hold under 0.02% of the sample. The sequencing sample was made of naive CD4+ T cells from blood. Interpreted using the paper, the cell subset or site label stands for: true naive CD4+ T cells. These receptors originate from a man younger than 30 in good health.

This clone was detected only a few times. V gene TRBV5-4 combines with J gene TRBJ1-2, with TRBD1 matching over 11 bases. The V gene end was trimmed by 3 bases and the J gene end by 10 bases; junction bases not matched to a gene: 8. This CDR3 spans 14 amino acids. CDR1 is SGHNT, CDR2 YYREEE, per germline (reference sequence). CDR3 region: CASSWDRGFVSYTF. Here the CDR3 DNA reads TGTGCCAGCAGCTGGGACAGGGGGTTCGTGTCCTACACCTTC.

This clone was detected a few times. This chain joins TRBV18 and TRBJ1-6; the D gene is possibly TRBD1 (6 bases). Germline V gives CDR1 KGHSH, CDR2 LQKENI. CDR3 size: 16 residues. V shed 6 bases and J shed 9 bases, with 21 bases lying between them. CDR3 protein: CASSARQDFERSPLHF. The CDR3 nucleotides are TGTGCCAGCTCCGCCCGACAGGACTTCGAACGTTCACCCCTCCACTTT.

The chain is built from TRBV15 and TRBJ2-7, with D tentatively TRBD1 (5 bases). This CDR3 comprises 15 residues. The V gene's germline CDR1 is LNHNV and CDR2 YYDKDF (reference sequence). The ends were cut back, 0 bases at V and 5 bases at J, with 14 bases in the middle. CDR3 protein: CATSRDNPGLNEQYF. The CDR3 region has the DNA TGTGCCACCAGCAGAGATAATCCAGGGTTAAACGAGCAGTACTTC.

The table lists this clone with a few counts. The sample holds other DNA sequences that translate to the same CDR3. The gene calls are TRBV20-1 and TRBJ2-7; D remains unclear. The CDR3 covers 11 residues. Germline CDR1 is DFQATT and CDR2 is SNEGSKA (reference sequence). V lost 1 base and J 6 bases, leaving 7 bases between the germline ends. The DNA of the CDR3 is TGCAGTGCTAGAGGAAGAGGCGAGCAGTACTTC. As protein: CSARGRGEQYF.

The rearrangement joins TRBV4-2 to TRBJ2-7; D is possibly TRBD2 (6 bases). Deletions cut 1 base from V and 7 bases from J, with 17 bases between. CDR1 is LGHNA and CDR2 is YNFKEQ in the germline V gene. This CDR3 contains 15 residues. Here the CDR3 reads CASSQVPGGGREQYF. Written as DNA, the CDR3 is TGTGCCAGCAGCCAAGTTCCTGGGGGAGGTAGGGAGCAGTACTTC.

The V and J genes are TRBV28 and TRBJ1-1, with a weak D call TRBD1 (6 bases). This CDR3 is built from 13 residues. The V gene's germline CDR1 is MDHEN and CDR2 SYDVKM. The ends were cut back, 5 bases at V and 7 bases at J, with 14 bases in the middle. The CDR3: CASSVTGRFEAFF. The CDR3 DNA reads TGTGCCAGCAGTGTCACAGGGAGATTTGAAGCTTTCTTT.

For the CDR3, the DNA is TGTGCCAGCAGTTCGCAGGGGAACTCCTACGAGCAGTACTTC. Translation gives CASSSQGNSYEQYF. This chain links TRBV6-6 with TRBJ2-7; TRBD1 is a possible D gene (6 bases). V lost 4 bases and J lost 0, with 10 bases in between. The CDR3 extends over 14 amino acids. Germline V lookup: CDR1 MNHNY, CDR2 SVGAGI (reference sequence).

A few counts support this clone. The chain employs TRBV5-1 and TRBJ1-1, with TRBD1 matching over 10 bases. The CDR3 runs 14 residues. The J segment lost 4 bases and the V segment lost 4 bases, leaving 4 bases of the junction unmatched. The germline gives CDR1 SGHRS, CDR2 YFSETQ. CDR3 region: CASSQGDRGTEAFF. The CDR3 bases are TGCGCCAGCAGCCAGGGGGACAGGGGCACTGAAGCTTTCTTT.

This clone was observed a handful of times. The V gene is TRBV10-3, the J gene TRBJ2-7, with TRBD2 matching over 10 bases. Germline trimming cut 4 bases from V and 5 bases from J; bases unmatched to any gene: 5. CDR3 length equals 14 residues. Germline lookup yields CDR1 ENHRY and CDR2 SYGVKD. The CDR3 here is CAISVSSGSNEQYF. Here the CDR3 DNA reads TGTGCCATCAGTGTGTCTAGCGGGAGCAACGAGCAGTACTTC.

The genes are TRBV7-2 and TRBJ2-1, with 12 bases identical to TRBD2. The V gene end was trimmed by 6 bases and the J gene end by 7 bases; junction bases not matched to a gene: 4. In germline, CDR1 is SGHTA, CDR2 FQGNSA. The CDR3 totals 14 residues. The CDR3 here is CASRRTSGINEQFF. The CDR3 DNA reads TGTGCCAGCAGGCGGACTAGCGGGATAAATGAGCAGTTCTTC.

The chain has TRBV12-5 and TRBJ2-3; a weak D match, TRBD2 (7 bases). This CDR3 has 14 amino acids. The V end was cut by 7 bases, the J end by 3 bases, with 14 bases between. Germline CDR1 LGHNT, CDR2 FRNRAP. The CDR3 reads CASAIQGGTDTQYF. The CDR3 coding sequence is TGTGCTAGTGCCATACAGGGAGGGACAGATACGCAGTATTTT.

V and J are TRBV19 and TRBJ2-1; 7 nucleotides align to TRBD2. Germline loops: CDR1 LNHDA, CDR2 SQIVND (reference sequence). V shed 3 bases and J 12 bases; nucleotides not matched to a gene: 8. The CDR3 covers 13 residues. This chain's CDR3 is CASSISWEGRQFF. CDR3 nucleotides: TGTGCCAGTAGTATTAGTTGGGAGGGCAGGCAGTTCTTC.

In its sample, this clone was seen a few times. The chain has TRBV9 and TRBJ2-5; 8 bases match TRBD2. The J call may be incorrect, as the DNA end agrees better with TRBJ2-7. The CDR3 has 14 residues. Germline CDR1 reads SGDLS; CDR2 reads YYNGEE. CDR3 region: CASSVEGLDYEQYF. The CDR3 bases are TGTGCCAGCAGCGTAGAGGGACTAGACTACGAGCAGTACTTC.

J is TRBJ1-5 and V is TRBV7-2; perhaps TRBD1 as D (6 bases). In germline, CDR1 is SGHTA, CDR2 FQGNSA. Between the trimmed V and J ends, which lost 1 base and 3 bases, there was a span of 10 bases. The CDR3 has 15 amino acids. In nucleotides, the CDR3 is TGTGCCAGCAGCTTAGTAGGACAGCTCAATCAGCCCCAGCATTTT. Translation gives CASSLVGQLNQPQHF.

This chain links TRBV5-4 with TRBJ2-7; TRBD1 agrees at 7 bases. Germline V gene lookup returns CDR1 SGHNT and CDR2 YYREEE (reference sequence). With V trimmed by 4 bases and J by 6 bases, 13 bases remained unmatched. This CDR3 is 15 amino acids long. CDR3 sequence: CASSVPGTVFSEQYF. Written as DNA, the CDR3 is TGTGCCAGCAGCGTCCCCGGGACAGTTTTTTCCGAGCAGTACTTC.

This clone was counted a few times. The chain has TRBV28 and TRBJ2-7; 7 positions match TRBD1. Unmatched junction bases numbered 8, after V lost 4 bases and J lost 2 bases. Germline V gene sequence: CDR1 MDHEN, CDR2 SYDVKM. The CDR3 contains 15 residues. The CDR3 spells CASSSTGTQPYEQYF. The CDR3 DNA reads as TGTGCCAGCAGTTCGACAGGGACCCAACCCTACGAGCAGTACTTC. The variable domain in full, completed from reference TRBV28 and TRBJ2-7, reads DVKVTQSSRYLVKRTGEKVFLECVQDMDHENMFWYRQDPGLGLRLIYFSYDVKMKEKGDIPEGYSVSREKKERFSLILESASTNQTSMYLCASSSTGTQPYEQYFGPGTRLTVT.

V and J are TRBV13 and TRBJ2-7; 11 bases are a match to TRBD1. With V trimmed by 6 bases and J by 3 bases, 10 bases remained unmatched. Per germline, CDR1 PRHDT and CDR2 FYEKMQ (reference sequence). This CDR3 comprises 16 residues. CDR3 sequence (DNA): TGTGCCAGCAGAGCGAGGGGGGACAGGGGGTTCTACGAGCAGTACTTC. Translated: CASRARGDRGFYEQYF.

This clone was found a few times. CDR3 region: CAWSVGGDYGYTF. The CDR3 DNA reads as TGTGCCTGGAGTGTAGGGGGGGACTATGGCTACACCTTC. The chain links TRBV30 to TRBJ1-2; possible D gene TRBD1, 6 bases. Germline CDR1 and CDR2: GTSNPN and SVGIG (reference sequence). The germline V and J ends were trimmed by 0 bases and 3 bases, with 8 bases remaining between them. This CDR3 spans 13 amino acids.

This clone was observed a few times. The V gene is TRBV14, the J gene TRBJ2-7, with D hard to call. With 2 bases removed from V and 1 base from J, the gap between germline ends came to 9 bases. The CDR3 extends over 14 amino acids. CDR1 SGHDN and CDR2 FVKESK come from the germline V gene. The CDR3 bases are TGTGCCAGCAGCCAAAATCAGAGGTCCTACGAGCAGTACTTC. Translating it yields CASSQNQRSYEQYF.

This clone was seen ten or more times. This rearrangement joins TRBV29-1 to TRBJ2-3, with 12 bases that match TRBD1. CDR1 and CDR2 (germline): SQVTM, ANQGSEA. This CDR3 has 14 amino acids. After removal of 6 bases from V and 2 bases from J, the junction contained 3 bases not matched to a gene. CDR3 amino acids: CSVGTGGTTDTQYF. CDR3 nucleotide sequence: TGCAGCGTCGGGACAGGGGGCACCACAGATACGCAGTATTTT.

This clone was observed a handful of times. The CDR3, as DNA: TGTGCCAGCAGCTTAGTTCAGGGGTTGAGTCAGCCCCAGCATTTT. Its protein product is CASSLVQGLSQPQHF. The chain joins TRBV7-6 to TRBJ1-5; TRBD1 might be the D (6 bases). Trimming shortened V by 1 base and J by 6 bases, and 13 bases separated the two germline ends. The CDR3 covers 15 residues. The germline V gene encodes CDR1 SGHVS and CDR2 FNYEAQ.

This clone has just a few counts. The same CDR3 arises from other DNA sequences in this sample as well. The rearrangement links TRBV6-5 to TRBJ2-1, with 12 bases lining up with TRBD2. CDR3 length: 13 amino acids. Per the germline V gene, CDR1 is MNHEY and CDR2 is SVGAGI. With 5 bases clipped from V and 7 bases from J, the junction kept 0 bases outside the gene matches. The CDR3 DNA is TGTGCCAGCAGTCTAGCGGGAGGGAATGAGCAGTTCTTC. This codes for CASSLAGGNEQFF.

This clone was counted a few times. The chain recombines TRBV6-5 with TRBJ2-3; 8 bases match TRBD1. This CDR3 is 13 amino acids long. Looked up from germline, CDR1 is MNHEY and CDR2 is SVGAGI. J gave up 6 bases and V 5 bases, and 4 bases lay outside the gene matches. Written as DNA, the CDR3 is TGTGCCAGCAGTCCCCGGGACAGGGATACGCAGTATTTT. It specifies CASSPRDRDTQYF.

This clone was counted a single time. The chain recombines TRBV7-2 with TRBJ1-2; maybe TRBD1 (6 bases). Trimming took 3 bases from V and 6 from J, leaving 11 bases between them. CDR3 length: 13 amino acids. CDR1 is SGHTA and CDR2 is FQGNSA in the germline V gene. CDR3 coding DNA: TGTGCCAGCAGCTTTGGACCAGGGGATGGCTACACCTTC. Translating it yields CASSFGPGDGYTF.